The text below deals with one T cell receptor beta chain. These data originate in a study of early T cells in non-severe SARS-CoV-2 infection. This CDR3 has 11 amino acids. Trimming stripped 5 bases from V and 4 bases from J, with 5 bases between. Per germline, CDR1 SGHAT and CDR2 FQNNGV. TCRdb re-called the 5' RACE reads with MiXCR, one entry per CDR3 protein. The data contain around 81,000 distinct CDR3 sequences, 11% to 15% of them singletons. The chain combines TRBV11-2 with TRBJ1-1; D gene unclear. The TCR sequence derives from an adult who was a healthcare worker with PCR-confirmed SARS-CoV-2 infection or an uninfected control (not recorded which). Sequencing was carried out using whole blood. The CDR3 is CASSPITEAFF. The DNA of the CDR3 is TGTGCCAGCAGCCCCATCACTGAAGCTTTCTTT. The full variable domain, in which reference TRBV11-2 and TRBJ1-1 provide the parts outside the CDR3, is EAGVAQSPRYKIIEKRQSVAFWCNPISGHATLYWYQQILGQGPKLLIQFQNNGVVDDSQLPKDRFSAERLKGVDSTLKIQPAKLEDSAVYLCASSPITEAFFGQGTRLTVV.